These 19 T cell receptor beta chains were sequenced from one sample in a study of shared T cell receptors in the human thymus. TCRdb's table, derived via immunoSEQ multiplex PCR, lists solely in-frame clones and lacks some. The repertoire includes about 660,000 clones, around 87% of them detected once, and over 0.008% sits in the top ten. The data also belong to a second study, concerning human thymus T cells.

Sequenced: thymocytes. Receptors originate from a boy younger than two with a congenital heart defect.

This clone was picked up a small number of times. The junction departs from the called germline gene at one end, perhaps through a read error. The gene calls are TRBV4-2 and TRBJ2-3; TRBD2 aligns across 8 bases. The CDR3 length is 15 residues. CDR1 is LGHNA, CDR2 YNFKEQ, per germline. CDR3 region: CASTQLAEATDTQYF. In DNA, the CDR3 is TGTGCCAGCACCCAACTAGCGGAGGCCACAGATACGCAGTATTTT.

This clone has only one observation. V usage is TRBV5-4 and J usage is TRBJ1-2, with D maybe TRBD1 (6 bases). The V gene lost 0 bases and the J gene lost 3 bases, with 15 bases spanning the gap. This CDR3 comprises 16 residues. Germline-derived CDR1 and CDR2 are SGHNT and YYREEE (reference sequence). The CDR3 here is CASSLDRERGHYGYTF. For the CDR3, the DNA is TGTGCCAGCAGCTTGGACAGGGAAAGGGGTCACTATGGCTACACCTTC. Based on the CDR3 plus reference TRBV5-4 and TRBJ1-2, the full variable domain is ETGVTQSPTHLIKTRGQQVTLRCSSQSGHNTVSWYQQALGQGPQFIFQYYREEENGRGNFPPRFSGLQFPNYSSELNVNALELDDSALYLCASSLDRERGHYGYTFGSGTRLTVV.

The chain links TRBV13 to TRBJ2-1, with 9 bases identical to TRBD2. This CDR3 is built from 15 residues. Trimming removed 5 bases from V and 2 bases from J; junction bases left unmatched: 4. Germline V gene lookup returns CDR1 PRHDT and CDR2 FYEKMQ (reference sequence). CDR3 sequence (DNA): TGTGCCAGCAGCCAGGGACTAGCCCCCTACAATGAGCAGTTCTTC. Encoded protein: CASSQGLAPYNEQFF.

V gene TRBV7-8 combines with J gene TRBJ1-1; 9 bases are shared with TRBD1. This CDR3 is 14 amino acids long. Trimming took 3 bases from V and 1 from J; bases not matched to a gene: 0. Germline assignment: CDR1 SGHVS and CDR2 FQNEAQ. The CDR3 loop reads CASSLGQGNTEAFF. In DNA, the CDR3 is TGTGCCAGCAGCTTGGGACAGGGGAACACTGAAGCTTTCTTT.

Worth noting for this clone: The junction does not match germline at one end; this may be a read error. This rearrangement joins TRBV15 to TRBJ2-4, with TRBD2 identical over 12 bases. Germline values: CDR1 LNHNV, CDR2 YYDKDF (reference sequence). There are 13 residues in the CDR3. CDR3: CATSAPTSGGPNF. The DNA for the CDR3 is TGTGCCACCAGCGCCCCGACTAGCGGGGGTCCGAACTTC.

This CDR3 is CATSRDQGGEQFF. In DNA form, the CDR3 reads TGTGCCACCAGCAGAGATCAGGGAGGTGAGCAGTTCTTC. This chain links TRBV15 with TRBJ2-1, with D maybe TRBD2 (6 bases). This CDR3 is 13 amino acids long. Trimming left V 0 bases short and J 9 bases short, with 9 bases between. CDR1 and CDR2 from the germline V gene are LNHNV and YYDKDF (reference sequence).

The chain carries TRBV2 and TRBJ2-3; 7 nucleotides line up with TRBD2. Germline V gene data show CDR1 as SNHLY and CDR2 as FYNNEI. The CDR3 has 16 amino acids. V lost 8 bases and J lost 4; bases outside the gene matches: 15. The DNA for the CDR3 is TGTGCCAGCCGGAGGGTCCTAGCGGAGGGGTCAGATACGCAGTATTTT. Translation gives CASRRVLAEGSDTQYF.

On this clone itself: The same CDR3 can be traced to other DNA sequences in this sample. V is TRBV4-3 and J is TRBJ1-5; 11 nucleotides agree with TRBD1. The junction had 9 bases not matched to a gene; V was cut back by 1 base and J by 7 bases. The CDR3 covers 17 residues. CDR1 is LGHNA, CDR2 YSLEER, per germline. The CDR3 is CASSQGTGTGGGQPQHF. In nucleotides, the CDR3 is TGCGCCAGCAGCCAAGGAACCGGGACAGGGGGTGGCCAGCCCCAGCATTTT.

V gene TRBV4-2 combines with J gene TRBJ2-3; D uncertain. The germline V and J ends were trimmed by 4 bases and 2 bases, with 7 bases remaining between them. This CDR3 region has 13 residues. Germline V CDR1 and CDR2: LGHNA, YNFKEQ. This CDR3 reads CASSLPSTDTQYF. The CDR3 bases are TGTGCCAGCAGCCTCCCCTCCACAGATACGCAGTATTTT.

The chain joins TRBV6-4 to TRBJ1-2; 7 bases align to TRBD1. In germline, CDR1 is MRHNA, CDR2 SNTAGT. The CDR3 is 15 amino acids. V gave up 4 bases and J gave up 4 bases; unmatched junction bases: 9. The CDR3 DNA reads TGTGCCAGCAGTGGAGACAGGGCACCGTTCTATGGCTACACCTTC. Encoded protein: CASSGDRAPFYGYTF.

This clone was recorded only once. The gene calls are TRBV4-2 and TRBJ2-7; the match to TRBD1 covers 7 bases. The CDR3 totals 16 residues. Germline V gene sequence: CDR1 LGHNA, CDR2 YNFKEQ. V was pared by 1 base and J by 5 bases, with 11 bases of the junction left unmatched. CDR3 sequence: CASSQAPDREINEQYF. The CDR3 region has the DNA TGTGCCAGCAGCCAAGCCCCTGACAGGGAAATTAACGAGCAGTACTTC.

The rearrangement uses TRBV6-1 and TRBJ2-7; TRBD2 matches 8 bases. Germline lookup yields CDR1 MNHNS and CDR2 SASEGT. V dropped 2 bases and J dropped 5; count of bases not matched to a gene: 8. CDR3 length: 15 amino acids. The CDR3 sequence: CASSEREAGVDEQYF. The CDR3 DNA reads TGTGCCAGCAGTGAACGAGAAGCGGGAGTTGACGAGCAGTACTTC.

This chain joins TRBV29-1 and TRBJ2-4; 9 bases agree with TRBD1. This CDR3 spans 13 amino acids. Trimming removed 6 bases from V and 1 base from J; junction bases left unmatched: 1. Germline CDR1 SQVTM, CDR2 ANQGSEA. The CDR3 loop is CSVGTGAKNIQYF. The CDR3 region has the DNA TGCAGCGTCGGGACAGGGGCCAAAAACATTCAGTACTTC.

This clone was detected once. The genes are TRBV7-2 and TRBJ2-3; D is ambiguous. The CDR3 is made up of 15 amino acids. The ends were cut back, 7 bases at V and 5 bases at J, with 19 bases in the middle. Germline assignment: CDR1 SGHTA and CDR2 FQGNSA. The CDR3 sequence: CASTIKCRQGDTQYF. The CDR3 DNA sequence: TGTGCCAGCACCATTAAATGCAGGCAAGGAGATACGCAGTATTTT. Together with reference TRBV7-2 and TRBJ2-3, the CDR3 gives the full variable domain: GAGVSQSPSNKVTEKGKDVELRCDPISGHTALYWYRQSLGQGLEFLIYFQGNSAPDKSGLPSDRFSAERTGGSVSTLTIQRTQQEDSAVYLCASTIKCRQGDTQYFGPGTRLTVL.

The chain is built from TRBV11-3 and TRBJ2-7; the match to TRBD2 covers 7 bases. Germline loops: CDR1 SGHNT, CDR2 YENEEA. The CDR3 covers 16 residues. After removal of 5 bases from V and 4 bases from J, the junction contained 14 bases not matched to a gene. The DNA for the CDR3 is TGTGCCAGCAGCCTTGGGGAGGGCCGGGCGTCGTACGAGCAGTACTTC. Translating gives CASSLGEGRASYEQYF.

The chain carries TRBV5-1 and TRBJ1-1; 9 bases match TRBD1. CDR3 size: 16 residues. Germline V CDR1 and CDR2: SGHRS, YFSETQ. The J segment lost 4 bases and the V segment lost 3 bases, leaving 10 bases of the junction unmatched. The CDR3 is CASSSGQGRRSTEAFF. The DNA of the CDR3 is TGCGCCAGCAGCTCCGGACAGGGGAGGAGGAGCACTGAAGCTTTCTTT.

The chain uses TRBV10-1 and TRBJ2-1; D perhaps matches TRBD2 (6 bases). This CDR3 is 14 amino acids long. Germline V CDR1 and CDR2: WNHNN, SYGVQD (reference sequence). The V gene lost 6 bases and the J gene lost 5 bases, with 14 bases spanning the gap. This CDR3 is CASSGQGGDNEQFF. DNA for the CDR3: TGCGCCAGCAGCGGACAAGGAGGGGACAATGAGCAGTTCTTC.

V gene TRBV6-1 combines with J gene TRBJ2-1, with TRBD2 matching over 10 bases. V gave up 10 bases and J gave up 5 bases; unmatched junction bases: 8. Germline assignment: CDR1 MNHNS and CDR2 SASEGT. The CDR3 is made up of 14 amino acids. The chain's CDR3 is CAIPLAGTDNEQFF. The CDR3 nucleotides read TGTGCCATCCCACTAGCGGGAACGGACAATGAGCAGTTCTTC.

The chain links TRBV6-5 to TRBJ1-3; 7 bases agree with TRBD1. From germline, CDR1 is MNHEY and CDR2 SVGAGI. V shed 5 bases, J shed 2 bases, and the junction held 6 bases outside the gene matches. CDR3 length equals 15 residues. This CDR3 reads CASSRDREPGNTIYF. DNA for the CDR3: TGTGCCAGCAGTCGAGACAGGGAACCTGGAAACACCATATATTTT.